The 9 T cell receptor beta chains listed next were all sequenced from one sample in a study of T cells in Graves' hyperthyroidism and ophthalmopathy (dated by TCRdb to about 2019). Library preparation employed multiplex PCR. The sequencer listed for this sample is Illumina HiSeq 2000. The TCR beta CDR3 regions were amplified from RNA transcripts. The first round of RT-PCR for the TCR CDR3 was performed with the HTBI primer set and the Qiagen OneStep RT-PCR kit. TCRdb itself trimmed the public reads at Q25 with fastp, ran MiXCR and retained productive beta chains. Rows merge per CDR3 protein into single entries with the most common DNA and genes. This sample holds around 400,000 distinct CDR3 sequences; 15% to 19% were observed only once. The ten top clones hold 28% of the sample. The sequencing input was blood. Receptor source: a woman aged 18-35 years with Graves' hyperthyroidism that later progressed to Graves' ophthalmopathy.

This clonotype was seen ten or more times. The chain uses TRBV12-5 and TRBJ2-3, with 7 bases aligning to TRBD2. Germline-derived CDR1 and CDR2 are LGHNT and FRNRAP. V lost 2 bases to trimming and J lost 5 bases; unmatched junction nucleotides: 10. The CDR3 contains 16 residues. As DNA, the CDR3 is TGTGCTAGTGGTTTGACCTGGGGGAGGGATGGAGATACGCAGTATTTT. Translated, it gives CASGLTWGRDGDTQYF.

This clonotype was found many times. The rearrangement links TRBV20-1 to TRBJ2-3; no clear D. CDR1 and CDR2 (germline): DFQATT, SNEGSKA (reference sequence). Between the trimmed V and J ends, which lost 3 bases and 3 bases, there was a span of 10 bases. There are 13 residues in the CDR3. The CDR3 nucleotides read TGCAGTGCTAGCCTAGACCAGACAGATACGCAGTATTTT. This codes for CSASLDQTDTQYF.

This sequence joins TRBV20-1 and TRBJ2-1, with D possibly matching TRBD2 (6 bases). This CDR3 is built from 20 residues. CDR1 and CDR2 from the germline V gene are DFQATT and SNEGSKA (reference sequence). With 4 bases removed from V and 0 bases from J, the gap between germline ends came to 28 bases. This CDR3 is CSAIRVSSAKYYSSYNEQFF. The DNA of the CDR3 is TGCAGTGCTATCCGTGTTTCTAGCGCCAAATACTATAGCTCCTACAATGAGCAGTTCTTC.

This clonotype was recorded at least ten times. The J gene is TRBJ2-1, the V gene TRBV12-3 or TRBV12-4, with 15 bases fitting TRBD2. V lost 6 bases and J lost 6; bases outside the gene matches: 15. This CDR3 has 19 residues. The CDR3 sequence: CASRHSLRTSGRGVNEQFF. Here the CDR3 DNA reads TGTGCCAGCAGGCATAGCCTCCGGACTAGCGGGAGGGGGGTCAATGAGCAGTTCTTC.

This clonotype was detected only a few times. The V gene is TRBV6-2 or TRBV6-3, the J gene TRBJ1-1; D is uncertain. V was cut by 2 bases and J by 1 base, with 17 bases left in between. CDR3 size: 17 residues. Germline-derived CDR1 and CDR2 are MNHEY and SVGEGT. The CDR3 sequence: CASSYRVLQPWNTEAFF. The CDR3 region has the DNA TGTGCCAGCAGTTACCGAGTTTTACAACCGTGGAACACTGAAGCTTTCTTT.

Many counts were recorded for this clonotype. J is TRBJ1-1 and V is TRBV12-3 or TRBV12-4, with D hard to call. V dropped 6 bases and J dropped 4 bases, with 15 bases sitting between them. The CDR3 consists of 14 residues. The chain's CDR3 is CASRTDVSRTEAFF. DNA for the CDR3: TGTGCCAGCAGAACGGACGTCAGCCGCACTGAAGCTTTCTTT.

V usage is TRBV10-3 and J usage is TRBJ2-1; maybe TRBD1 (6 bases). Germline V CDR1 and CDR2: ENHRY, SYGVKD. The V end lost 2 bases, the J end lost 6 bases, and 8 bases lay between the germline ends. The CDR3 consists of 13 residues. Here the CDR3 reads CAISEGQPNEQFF. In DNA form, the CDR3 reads TGTGCCATCAGTGAGGGACAGCCCAATGAGCAGTTCTTC.

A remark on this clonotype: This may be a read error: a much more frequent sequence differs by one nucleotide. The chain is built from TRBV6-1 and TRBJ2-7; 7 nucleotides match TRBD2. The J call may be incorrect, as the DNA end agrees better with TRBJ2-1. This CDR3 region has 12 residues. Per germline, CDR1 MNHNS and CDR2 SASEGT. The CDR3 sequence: CASGLVRYEQFF. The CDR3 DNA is TGTGCCAGCGGACTAGTCCGCTACGAGCAGTTCTTC.

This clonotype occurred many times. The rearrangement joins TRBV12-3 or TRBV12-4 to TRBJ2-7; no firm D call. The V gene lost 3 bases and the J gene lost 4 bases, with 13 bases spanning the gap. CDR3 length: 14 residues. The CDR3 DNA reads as TGTGCCAGCAGTTTCTTGTCTCAAAAGTACGAGCAGTACTTC. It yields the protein CASSFLSQKYEQYF.